This T cell receptor beta chain derives from a study of T cell responses to AZD1222 COVID-19 vaccine. A note on this clone: Its specificity is unknown.

Points from the study as a whole: Nearly half of spike-specific TCRs reportedly target unmutated variant regions. Donors were largely white British and mainly female; clonal diversity was possibly underestimated. Baseline seropositives among AZD1222 recipients totaled only 5 to 7.

Clones were read by immunoSEQ multiplex PCR, and TCRdb kept only the in-frame ones, dropping some. The sample includes roughly 28,000 clones, roughly nine tenths of them seen just once. The TCR comes from an adult in good health. Sequencing was performed on peripheral blood, taken on day 0 of AZD1222 vaccination.

Here the CDR3 DNA reads TGTGCCAGTAGTAGGACTAGCGGGAGCTACAATGAGCAGTTCTTC. Translating gives CASSRTSGSYNEQFF. The V gene is TRBV19, the J gene TRBJ2-1; 13 positions match TRBD2. This CDR3 contains 15 residues. Germline-derived CDR1 and CDR2 are LNHDA and SQIVND (reference sequence). With 4 bases clipped from V and 3 bases from J, the junction kept 0 bases outside the gene matches.